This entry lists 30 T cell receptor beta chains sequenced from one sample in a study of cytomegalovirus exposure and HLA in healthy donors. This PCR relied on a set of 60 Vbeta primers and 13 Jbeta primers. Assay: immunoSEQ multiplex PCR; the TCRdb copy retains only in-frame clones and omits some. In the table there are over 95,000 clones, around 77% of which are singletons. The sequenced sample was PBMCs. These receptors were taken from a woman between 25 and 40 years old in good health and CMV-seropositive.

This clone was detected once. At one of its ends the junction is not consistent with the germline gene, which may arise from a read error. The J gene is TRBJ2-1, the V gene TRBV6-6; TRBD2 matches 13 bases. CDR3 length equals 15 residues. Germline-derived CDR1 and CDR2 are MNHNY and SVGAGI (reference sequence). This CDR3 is CVSSYEGLAGNEQFF. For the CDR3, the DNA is TGTGTCAGCAGTTACGAGGGACTAGCGGGGAATGAGCAGTTCTTC.

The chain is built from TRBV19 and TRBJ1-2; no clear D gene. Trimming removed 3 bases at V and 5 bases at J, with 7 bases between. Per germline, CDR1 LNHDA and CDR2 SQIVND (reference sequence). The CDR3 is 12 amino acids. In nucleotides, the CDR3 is TGTGCCAGTAGTATTGAGTGGTATGGCTACACCTTC. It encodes CASSIEWYGYTF.

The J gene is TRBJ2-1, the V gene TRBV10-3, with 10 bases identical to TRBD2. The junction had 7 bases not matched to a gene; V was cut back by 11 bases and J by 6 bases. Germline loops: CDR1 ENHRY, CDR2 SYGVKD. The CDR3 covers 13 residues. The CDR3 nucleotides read TGTGCCCCCCAACTAGCGGGGACCAATGAGCAGTTCTTC. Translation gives CAPQLAGTNEQFF.

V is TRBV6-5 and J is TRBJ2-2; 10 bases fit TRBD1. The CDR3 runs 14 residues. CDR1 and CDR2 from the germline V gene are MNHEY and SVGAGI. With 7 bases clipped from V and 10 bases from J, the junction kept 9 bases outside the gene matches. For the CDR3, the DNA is TGTGCCAGCAAAGTGGACAGGGGGGGAGAGGAGCTGTTTTTT. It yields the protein CASKVDRGGEELFF.

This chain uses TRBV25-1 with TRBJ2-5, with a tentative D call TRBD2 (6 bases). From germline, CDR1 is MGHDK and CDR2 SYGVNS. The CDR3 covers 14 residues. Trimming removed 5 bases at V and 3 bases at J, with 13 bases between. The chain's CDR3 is CASSQPGREETQYF. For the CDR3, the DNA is TGTGCCAGCAGTCAACCCGGGAGAGAAGAGACCCAGTACTTC.

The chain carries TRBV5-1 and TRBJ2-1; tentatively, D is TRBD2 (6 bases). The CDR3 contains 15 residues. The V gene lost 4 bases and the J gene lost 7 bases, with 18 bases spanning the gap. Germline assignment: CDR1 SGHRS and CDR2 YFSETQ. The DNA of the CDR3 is TGCGCCAGCAGCACCGACTCGAGGGCGGGGAATGAGCAGTTCTTC. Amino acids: CASSTDSRAGNEQFF.

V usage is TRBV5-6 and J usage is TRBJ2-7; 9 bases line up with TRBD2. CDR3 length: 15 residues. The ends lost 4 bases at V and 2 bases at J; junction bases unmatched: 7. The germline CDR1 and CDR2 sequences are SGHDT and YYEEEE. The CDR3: CASSPPGLATYEQYF. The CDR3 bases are TGTGCCAGCAGCCCCCCGGGACTAGCAACCTACGAGCAGTACTTC.

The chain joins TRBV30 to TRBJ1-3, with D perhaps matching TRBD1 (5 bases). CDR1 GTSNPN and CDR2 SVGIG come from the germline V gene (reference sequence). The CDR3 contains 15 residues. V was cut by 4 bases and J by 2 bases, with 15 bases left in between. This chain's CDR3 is CAWKKGRVPGNTIYF. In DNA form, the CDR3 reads TGTGCCTGGAAGAAAGGCAGGGTCCCTGGAAACACCATATATTTT.

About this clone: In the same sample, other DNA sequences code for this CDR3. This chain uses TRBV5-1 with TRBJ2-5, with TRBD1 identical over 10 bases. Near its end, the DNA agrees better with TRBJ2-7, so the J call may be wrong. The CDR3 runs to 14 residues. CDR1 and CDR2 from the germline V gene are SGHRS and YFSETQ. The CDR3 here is CASSSGTGDYEQYF. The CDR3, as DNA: TGCGCCAGCAGCTCAGGGACAGGGGACTACGAGCAGTACTTC.

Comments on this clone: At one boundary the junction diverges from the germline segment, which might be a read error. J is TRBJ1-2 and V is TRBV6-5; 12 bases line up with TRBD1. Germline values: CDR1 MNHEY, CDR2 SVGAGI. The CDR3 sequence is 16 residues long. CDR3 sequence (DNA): TGTGCCAGCAATTACCAGGGGGACAGGGGGCTCTATGGCTACACCTTC. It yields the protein CASNYQGDRGLYGYTF.

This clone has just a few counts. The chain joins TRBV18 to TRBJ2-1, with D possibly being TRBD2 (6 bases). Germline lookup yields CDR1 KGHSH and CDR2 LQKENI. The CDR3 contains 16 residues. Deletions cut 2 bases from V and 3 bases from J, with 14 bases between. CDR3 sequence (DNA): TGTGCCAGCTCACCAAAAACATCGGGGGACTACAATGAGCAGTTCTTC. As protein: CASSPKTSGDYNEQFF.

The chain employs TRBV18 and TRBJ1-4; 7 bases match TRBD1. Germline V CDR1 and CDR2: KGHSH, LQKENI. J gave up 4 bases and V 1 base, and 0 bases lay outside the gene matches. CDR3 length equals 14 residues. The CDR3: CASSPRQGNEKLFF. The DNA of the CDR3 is TGTGCCAGCTCACCACGACAGGGTAATGAAAAACTGTTTTTT.

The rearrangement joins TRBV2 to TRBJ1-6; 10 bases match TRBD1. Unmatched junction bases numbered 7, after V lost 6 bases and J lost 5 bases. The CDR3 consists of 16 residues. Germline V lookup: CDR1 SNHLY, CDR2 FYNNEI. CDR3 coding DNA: TGTGCCAGCAGGGAGGACAGGGGGTGGGATAATTCACCCCTCCACTTT. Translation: CASREDRGWDNSPLHF.

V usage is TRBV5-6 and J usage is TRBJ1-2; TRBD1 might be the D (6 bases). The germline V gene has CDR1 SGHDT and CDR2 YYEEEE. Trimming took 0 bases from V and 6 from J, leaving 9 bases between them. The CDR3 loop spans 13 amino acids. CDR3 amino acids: CASSLATGHGYTF. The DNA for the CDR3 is TGTGCCAGCAGCTTGGCTACAGGGCATGGCTACACCTTC.

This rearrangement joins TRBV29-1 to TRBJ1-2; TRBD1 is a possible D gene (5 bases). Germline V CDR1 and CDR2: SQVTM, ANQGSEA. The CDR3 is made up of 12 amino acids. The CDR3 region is CSLGDGDYGYTF. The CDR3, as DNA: TGCAGTTTAGGGGATGGGGATTATGGCTACACCTTC.

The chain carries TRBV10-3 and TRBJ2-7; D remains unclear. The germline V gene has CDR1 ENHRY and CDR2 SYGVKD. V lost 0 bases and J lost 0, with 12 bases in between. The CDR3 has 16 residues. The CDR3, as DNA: TGTGCCATCAGTGAGTCCGACTGGCTAAGCTCCTACGAGCAGTACTTC. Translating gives CAISESDWLSSYEQYF.

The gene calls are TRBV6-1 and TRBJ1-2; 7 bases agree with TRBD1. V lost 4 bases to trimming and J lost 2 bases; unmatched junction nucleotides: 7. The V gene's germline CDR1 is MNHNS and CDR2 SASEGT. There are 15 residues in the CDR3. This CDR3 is CASSANRGWNYGYTF. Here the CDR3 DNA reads TGTGCCAGCAGTGCTAACAGGGGCTGGAACTATGGCTACACCTTC.

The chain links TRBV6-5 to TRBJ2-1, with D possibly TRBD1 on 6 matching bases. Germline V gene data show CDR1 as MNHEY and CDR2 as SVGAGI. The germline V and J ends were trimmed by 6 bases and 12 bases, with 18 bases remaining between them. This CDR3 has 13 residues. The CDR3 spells CASRENREEGQFF. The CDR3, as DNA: TGTGCCAGCAGGGAGAACAGGGAAGAGGGGCAGTTCTTC.

The CDR3 DNA reads TGTGCCAGCAGCAAAGGCTACTTTTGGGACAGAGTCACTGAAGCTTTCTTT. Translation: CASSKGYFWDRVTEAFF. The chain is built from TRBV21-1 and TRBJ1-1; the DNA was not used to check the table's D call, TRBD1. TRBV21-1 is reported as a pseudogene. The CDR3 is 17 amino acids.

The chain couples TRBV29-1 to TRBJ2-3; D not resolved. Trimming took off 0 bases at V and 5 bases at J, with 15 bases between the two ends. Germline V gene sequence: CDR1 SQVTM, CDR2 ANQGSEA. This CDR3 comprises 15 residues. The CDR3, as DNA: TGCAGCGTTGAAGATCCTGGGCAGGAAGAAGATACGCAGTATTTT. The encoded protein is CSVEDPGQEEDTQYF.

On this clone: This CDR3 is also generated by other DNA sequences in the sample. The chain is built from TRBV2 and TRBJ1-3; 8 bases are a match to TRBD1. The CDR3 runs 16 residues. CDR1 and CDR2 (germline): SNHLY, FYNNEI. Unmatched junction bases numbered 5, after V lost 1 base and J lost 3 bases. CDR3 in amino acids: CASSEGGQGLGNTIYF. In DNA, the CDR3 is TGTGCCAGCAGTGAAGGCGGACAGGGTCTTGGAAACACCATATATTTT.

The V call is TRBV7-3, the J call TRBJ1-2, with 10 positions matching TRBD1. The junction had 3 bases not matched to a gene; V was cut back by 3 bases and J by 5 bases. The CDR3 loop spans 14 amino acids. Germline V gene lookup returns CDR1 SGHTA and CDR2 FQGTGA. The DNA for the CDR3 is TGTGCCAGCAGCTTTGGACAGGGGGATTATGGCTACACCTTC. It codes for CASSFGQGDYGYTF.

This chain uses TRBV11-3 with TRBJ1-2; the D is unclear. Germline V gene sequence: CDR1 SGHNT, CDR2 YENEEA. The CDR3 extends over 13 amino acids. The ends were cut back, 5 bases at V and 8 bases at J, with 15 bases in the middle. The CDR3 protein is CASSVNSPGGYTF. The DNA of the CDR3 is TGTGCCAGCAGCGTTAACAGCCCGGGGGGCTACACCTTC.

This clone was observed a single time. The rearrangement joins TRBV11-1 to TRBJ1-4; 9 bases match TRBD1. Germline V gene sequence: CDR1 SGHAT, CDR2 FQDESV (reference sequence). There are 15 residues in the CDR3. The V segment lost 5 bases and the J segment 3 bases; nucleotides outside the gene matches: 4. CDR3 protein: CASSRRTGANEKLFF. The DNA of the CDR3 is TGTGCCAGCAGCCGAAGGACAGGGGCTAATGAAAAACTGTTTTTT.

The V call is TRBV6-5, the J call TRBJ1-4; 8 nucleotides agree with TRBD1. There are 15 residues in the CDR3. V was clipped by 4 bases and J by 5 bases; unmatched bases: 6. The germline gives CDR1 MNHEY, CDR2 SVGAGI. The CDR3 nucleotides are TGTGCCAGCAGTTTCTGGACAGGGAAAAATGAAAAACTGTTTTTT. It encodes CASSFWTGKNEKLFF.

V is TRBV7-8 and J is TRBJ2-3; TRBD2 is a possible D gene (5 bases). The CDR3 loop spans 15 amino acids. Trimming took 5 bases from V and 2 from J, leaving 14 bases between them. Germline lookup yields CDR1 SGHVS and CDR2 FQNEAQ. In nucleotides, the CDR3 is TGTGCCAGCAGCCCAATGGTGGGAGCCACAGATACGCAGTATTTT. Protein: CASSPMVGATDTQYF.

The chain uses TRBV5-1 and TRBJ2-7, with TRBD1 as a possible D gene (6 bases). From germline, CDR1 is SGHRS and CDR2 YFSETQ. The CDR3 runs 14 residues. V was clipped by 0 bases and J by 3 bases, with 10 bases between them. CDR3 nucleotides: TGCGCCAGCAGCTTGGGTGACAGGTTCTACGAGCAGTACTTC. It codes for CASSLGDRFYEQYF.

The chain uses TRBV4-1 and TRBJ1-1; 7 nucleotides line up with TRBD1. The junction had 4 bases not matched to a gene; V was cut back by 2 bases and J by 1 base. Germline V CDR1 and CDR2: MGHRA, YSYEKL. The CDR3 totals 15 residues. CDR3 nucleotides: TGCGCCAGCAGCCAAACGACAGGGCCGAACACTGAAGCTTTCTTT. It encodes CASSQTTGPNTEAFF.

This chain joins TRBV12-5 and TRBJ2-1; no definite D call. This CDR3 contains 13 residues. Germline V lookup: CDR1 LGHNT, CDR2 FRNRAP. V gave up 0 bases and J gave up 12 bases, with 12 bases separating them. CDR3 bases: TGTGCTAGTGGTTTGGTAGTGGATCCTAGGCAGTTCTTC. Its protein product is CASGLVVDPRQFF.

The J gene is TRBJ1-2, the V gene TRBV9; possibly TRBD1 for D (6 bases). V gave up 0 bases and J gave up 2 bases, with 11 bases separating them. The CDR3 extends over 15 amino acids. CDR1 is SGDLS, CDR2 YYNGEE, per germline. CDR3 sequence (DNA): TGTGCCAGCAGCGTAGGTCAGGGGAGCAACTATGGCTACACCTTC. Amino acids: CASSVGQGSNYGYTF.